The T cell receptor beta chain described here comes from a study of blood T cell repertoires in COVID-19. Study-level background: Material from acute and convalescent COVID-19 was sourced from the United States, Italy and Spain. In each case, the material was cDNA or gDNA derived from T cells, B-cell-depleted T cells, or PBMCs.

The authors' processing: The authors estimated nucleated cell counts from reference gene primer amplification. Here immunoSEQ multiplex PCR was the method, and the copy in TCRdb shows in-frame clones only, minus some. For V, J and clone size, that table is used; D and trimming come from the DNA. The sample lists approximately 53,000 clones, 82% seen once, with less than 25% in the top ten. V was clipped by 2 bases and J by 10 bases, with 5 bases between them. The germline gives CDR1 LGHDT, CDR2 YNNKEL (reference sequence). The CDR3 has 10 residues. Sequencing was performed on peripheral blood. J is TRBJ1-1 and V is TRBV3-1 (or the pseudogene TRBV3-2); D unclear. The receptor comes from a woman aged 55-69 years with acute or convalescent COVID-19. CDR3 nucleotides: TGTGCCAGCAGCCAATCTTCAGCTTTCTTT. This encodes CASSQSSAFF.